The clone carrying this TCR beta chain was observed a few times. TCRbeta library construction was performed incorporating unique molecular identifiers. MiXCR, applied by TCRdb to the PCR reads, yields one record per CDR3 protein. The table has some 500,000 distinct CDR3 sequences, 18% seen once. These data come from a study of T-cell reconstitution after alpha-beta-depleted transplantation in children. This CDR3 comprises 14 residues. The V gene's germline CDR1 is DFQATT and CDR2 SNEGSKA (reference sequence). V was clipped by 5 bases and J by 1 base, with 11 bases between them. This TCR was recovered from a human donor who donated a stem cell graft to a child with acute lymphoblastic leukemia. The sequencing used PBMCs from the stem cell graft donor, collected from the stem cell graft. The rearrangement joins TRBV20-1 to TRBJ2-2; maybe TRBD2 (5 bases). The CDR3 nucleotides read TGCAGTGCTTGTGAGAGCGGGAACACCGGGGAGCTGTTTTTT. Residues: CSACESGNTGELFF.